This T cell receptor (beta chain) was sequenced during a study of blood T cell repertoires in COVID-19. Only in-frame clones appear in the TCRdb table, and some are missing; sequencing was by immunoSEQ multiplex PCR. In the table there are tens of thousands of clones, around 82% of which are singletons. This clone was counted only a few times. This CDR3 has 13 amino acids. The germline CDR1 and CDR2 sequences are KGHDR and SFDVKD. With 7 bases clipped from V and 8 bases from J, the junction kept 5 bases outside the gene matches. This sequence joins TRBV24-1 and TRBJ2-4; 9 bases fit TRBD1. The TCR was taken from a man older than 75 with active COVID-19. Specimen: peripheral blood. The CDR3 DNA follows: TGTGCCACCAGCCGGGACAGGGTTGACATTCAGTACTTC. It specifies CATSRDRVDIQYF.